One sample yielded the 12 T cell receptor beta chains listed below, sequenced in a study of T cells in Graves' hyperthyroidism and ophthalmopathy. Amplification targeted TCR beta CDR3 regions from RNA transcripts. First-round RT-PCR of the TCR CDR3 relied on the HTBI primer set. From the multiplex PCR reads, TCRdb called clonotypes with MiXCR, one entry per CDR3 protein. The sample gives 690,000 or so distinct CDR3 sequences, approximately 19% of which show up once; 16% is in the top ten. The sample taken for sequencing was blood. The receptors here all came from a woman between 45 and 60 years old with Graves' hyperthyroidism that later progressed to Graves' ophthalmopathy.

The chain employs TRBV19 and TRBJ1-5, with a possible D match to TRBD1 (5 bases). CDR1 and CDR2 (germline): LNHDA, SQIVND (reference sequence). The CDR3 is 14 amino acids. With 3 bases removed from V and 4 bases from J, the gap between germline ends came to 10 bases. The CDR3 region has the DNA TGTGCCAGTAGTATTGTGCAGGGTAATCAGCCCCAGCATTTT. Translating gives CASSIVQGNQPQHF.

A few counts support this clonotype. The chain combines TRBV24-1 with TRBJ1-5; D is possibly TRBD1 (5 bases). The CDR3 is made up of 16 amino acids. Trimming left V 2 bases short and J 0 bases short, with 10 bases between. Germline V lookup: CDR1 KGHDR, CDR2 SFDVKD. The CDR3 nucleotides are TGTGCCACCAGTGATTCGGACATGGGTAGCAATCAGCCCCAGCATTTT. Protein sequence: CATSDSDMGSNQPQHF.

This clonotype came up many times. The chain is built from TRBV11-3 and TRBJ1-5, with unresolved D. The CDR3 loop spans 16 amino acids. Germline V gene sequence: CDR1 SGHNT, CDR2 YENEEA. V was cut by 1 base and J by 0 bases, with 10 bases left in between. As DNA, the CDR3 is TGTGCCAGCAGCTTAGCGACGGATTATAGCAATCAGCCCCAGCATTTT. Translation: CASSLATDYSNQPQHF.

The chain joins TRBV20-1 to TRBJ1-4, with D perhaps TRBD1 (6 bases). Trimming shortened V by 0 bases and J by 8 bases, and 25 bases separated the two germline ends. The CDR3 is made up of 18 amino acids. Germline V gene sequence: CDR1 DFQATT, CDR2 SNEGSKA (reference sequence). CDR3 in DNA: TGCAGTGCTAGAGATACTTTGTATTGGCCTGGGGGGCAGGAAAAACTGTTTTTT. This encodes CSARDTLYWPGGQEKLFF.

This clonotype was observed many times. This sequence joins TRBV30 and TRBJ1-1; D may be TRBD1 (6 bases). Trimming took 0 bases from V and 4 from J, leaving 15 bases between them. The germline CDR1 and CDR2 sequences are GTSNPN and SVGIG (reference sequence). This CDR3 region has 15 residues. In DNA form, the CDR3 reads TGTGCCTGGAGTGTAATAATGGGAGGGGGCACTGAAGCTTTCTTT. Translated, it gives CAWSVIMGGGTEAFF. Full variable domain (missing parts from reference TRBV30 and TRBJ1-1): SQTIHQWPATLVQPVGSPLSLECTVEGTSNPNLYWYRQAAGRGLQLLFYSVGIGQISSEVPQNLSASRPQDRQFILSSKKLLLSDSGFYLCAWSVIMGGGTEAFFGQGTRLTVV.

This clonotype was counted many times. This chain joins TRBV5-1 and TRBJ1-4; perhaps TRBD1 as D (5 bases). Trimming stripped 3 bases from V and 5 bases from J, with 14 bases between. Germline CDR1 is SGHRS and CDR2 is YFSETQ. The CDR3 consists of 15 residues. The CDR3 region is CASSWTGRLNEKLFF. In DNA form, the CDR3 reads TGCGCCAGCAGCTGGACGGGACGACTAAATGAAAAACTGTTTTTT.

This clonotype was detected ten times or more. This chain's CDR3 is CASSSSRGQGGNYGYTF. Written as DNA, the CDR3 is TGTGCCAGCAGCTCCTCCAGAGGACAGGGCGGGAACTATGGCTACACCTTC. This chain uses TRBV7-8 with TRBJ1-2; 8 bases agree with TRBD1. The germline V gene encodes CDR1 SGHVS and CDR2 FQNEAQ. Trimming at V came to 4 bases and at J to 2 bases, leaving 12 bases not matched to a gene. This CDR3 is 17 amino acids long.

This clonotype came up a few times. This chain links TRBV4-1 with TRBJ1-2; D uncertain. The CDR3 loop spans 14 amino acids. V was shortened by 1 base and J by 4 bases, with 10 bases between the two germline ends. Germline V gives CDR1 MGHRA, CDR2 YSYEKL. The CDR3 nucleotides are TGCGCCAGCAGCCAAGGGACTGCGACCTATGGCTACACCTTC. Its protein product is CASSQGTATYGYTF.

The sample holds a few counts of this clonotype. The chain employs TRBV9 and TRBJ2-5; D may be TRBD1 or TRBD2 (7 bases each). Germline CDR1 is SGDLS and CDR2 is YYNGEE. The length of the CDR3 is 13 residues. Trimming removed 3 bases at V and 5 bases at J, with 11 bases between. CDR3 loop: CASSGQGGETQYF. DNA for the CDR3: TGTGCCAGCAGCGGACAGGGAGGGGAGACCCAGTACTTC. The complete variable domain, with remaining parts taken from reference TRBV9 and TRBJ2-5, reads DSGVTQTPKHLITATGQRVTLRCSPRSGDLSVYWYQQSLDQGLQFLIQYYNGEERAKGNILERFSAQQFPDLHSELNLSSLELGDSALYFCASSGQGGETQYFGPGTRLLVL.

This clonotype was detected a few times. The chain joins TRBV18 to TRBJ2-7; D remains ambiguous. The CDR3 is 16 amino acids. The germline V and J ends were trimmed by 0 bases and 6 bases, with 18 bases remaining between them. The germline V gene encodes CDR1 KGHSH and CDR2 LQKENI. The CDR3 bases are TGTGCCAGCTCACCACCGGCTGCAGGCCCACCGGTCGAGCAGTACTTC. This codes for CASSPPAAGPPVEQYF.

In regard to this clonotype: The junction departs from the called germline gene at one end, perhaps through a read error. The chain recombines TRBV11-1 with TRBJ1-2; tentatively, D is TRBD1 (6 bases). This CDR3 has 17 amino acids. CDR1 and CDR2 (germline): SGHAT, FQDESV (reference sequence). The CDR3: CASSHSTSDRANYDYTF. The CDR3 nucleotides read TGTGCCAGCAGCCACTCTACTTCGGACAGAGCTAACTATGACTACACCTTC.

This CDR3 is CASSPTQGEDEKLFF. CDR3 nucleotide sequence: TGTGCCAGCAGTCCAACACAGGGGGAGGATGAAAAACTGTTTTTT. The rearrangement links TRBV27 to TRBJ1-4; TRBD1 agrees at 8 bases. V gave up 5 bases and J gave up 6 bases; unmatched junction bases: 8. This CDR3 is 15 amino acids long. Germline loops: CDR1 MNHEY, CDR2 SMNVEV (reference sequence). The full variable domain, completed using reference TRBV27 and TRBJ1-4, is EAQVTQNPRYLITVTGKKLTVTCSQNMNHEYMSWYRQDPGLGLRQIYYSMNVEVTDKGDVPEGYKVSRKEKRNFPLILESPSPNQTSLYFCASSPTQGEDEKLFFGSGTQLSVL.